This TCR beta chain was recovered during a study of identical twins. The V and J ends lost 5 bases and 1 base, in that order; junction bases with no gene match: 7. CDR3 length: 15 amino acids. The germline V gene encodes CDR1 DFQATT and CDR2 SNEGSKA (reference sequence). A single record per CDR3 protein comes from TCRdb applying MiXCR to the 5' RACE reads. The sample consists of 500,000 or so distinct CDR3 sequences, 12% to 15% of them appearing once. Healthy Caucasians, and only they, were the donors. These data were likewise used in another study, on yellow fever vaccine responses in identical twins.

The chain couples TRBV20-1 to TRBJ2-5, with 10 bases lining up with TRBD1. The source of this sequence is a woman aged 18-30 years in good health. The sequenced sample consisted of CD4+ T cells sorted from blood. The CDR3 is CSAANRDRGQETQYF. The DNA of the CDR3 is TGCAGTGCTGCAAACCGGGACAGGGGCCAAGAGACCCAGTACTTC.